The 18 T cell receptor beta chains listed next were all sequenced from one sample in a study of blood T cell repertoires in COVID-19 (TCRdb year 2020). The library was obtained by the immunoSEQ multiplex PCR assay. This is the immuneACCESS table as TCRdb keeps it, with only in-frame sequences that have V and J called. A part of the clones is gone; compared with another copy, unresolved V genes explain less than half, and the rest is unexplained. This sample is represented by roughly 350,000 clones; 80% to 95% of them were singletons. Around a sixth of the sample rests with the top ten. Sequencing input: PBMCs or T cells enriched from blood (not recorded which). The receptors shown here come from a woman under 40 who had recovered from COVID-19.

This chain connects TRBV18 to TRBJ2-7; 9 bases agree with TRBD2. The CDR3 contains 15 residues. The V segment lost 2 bases and the J segment 4 bases; nucleotides outside the gene matches: 6. CDR1 and CDR2 from the germline V gene are KGHSH and LQKENI. CDR3 DNA sequence: TGTGCCAGCTCACCAGGGAGCGGGAGGATATACGAGCAGTACTTC. Protein product: CASSPGSGRIYEQYF.

The chain carries TRBV10-1 and TRBJ1-5, with TRBD1 as a possible D gene (6 bases). Germline CDR1 is WNHNN and CDR2 is SYGVQD (reference sequence). V was cut by 4 bases and J by 6 bases, with 13 bases left in between. The CDR3 has 14 residues. In DNA form, the CDR3 reads TGCGCCAGCAGTGTAGGGAAAGGGGGTCAGCCCCAGCATTTT. Translating it yields CASSVGKGGQPQHF.

The genes are TRBV6-5 and TRBJ2-3; D is ambiguous. The germline CDR1 and CDR2 sequences are MNHEY and SVGAGI. The V gene lost 3 bases and the J gene lost 6 bases, with 4 bases spanning the gap. The CDR3 runs 11 residues. The CDR3 loop is CASSYGDTQYF. The CDR3 DNA is TGTGCCAGCAGTTATGGCGATACGCAGTATTTT.

Details on this clone: This sample includes further DNA sequences coding for the same CDR3. The chain has TRBV7-2 and TRBJ2-1, with 8 bases matching TRBD2. CDR1 is SGHTA and CDR2 is FQGNSA in the germline V gene. V shed 1 base, J shed 4 bases, and the junction held 6 bases outside the gene matches. CDR3 size: 16 residues. The CDR3 reads CASSLVGGGTYNEQFF. The CDR3 coding sequence is TGTGCCAGCAGCTTAGTGGGCGGGGGGACTTACAATGAGCAGTTCTTC.

The chain joins TRBV5-6 to TRBJ2-6; weak D call: TRBD1 (6 bases). Germline CDR1 SGHDT, CDR2 YYEEEE. V lost 0 bases to trimming and J lost 1 base, with 8 bases between them. The CDR3 has 16 residues. This CDR3 reads CASSLGGRSGANVLTF. The CDR3 DNA is TGTGCCAGCAGCTTGGGGGGGCGGTCTGGGGCCAACGTCCTGACTTTC.

The genes are TRBV27 and TRBJ2-3; D remains unclear. Germline-derived CDR1 and CDR2 are MNHEY and SMNVEV (reference sequence). This CDR3 has 14 amino acids. Between the trimmed V and J ends, which lost 3 bases and 1 base, there was a span of 8 bases. CDR3 amino acids: CASSFSRGTDTQYF. The CDR3 DNA reads TGTGCCAGCAGTTTTTCCCGGGGCACAGATACGCAGTATTTT.

This clone appeared a single time. V usage is TRBV11-3 and J usage is TRBJ2-3, with 15 bases lining up with TRBD2. There are 16 residues in the CDR3. Germline assignment: CDR1 SGHNT and CDR2 YENEEA. Trimming at V came to 5 bases and at J to 5 bases, leaving 5 bases not matched to a gene. The CDR3 nucleotides read TGTGCCAGCAGCCCCCGGACTAGCGGGGGGGGAGATACGCAGTATTTT. It translates to CASSPRTSGGGDTQYF. The full variable domain, in which reference TRBV11-3 and TRBJ2-3 provide the parts outside the CDR3, is EAGVVQSPRYKIIEKKQPVAFWCNPISGHNTLYWYLQNLGQGPELLIRYENEEAVDDSQLPKDRFSAERLKGVDSTLKIQPAELGDSAVYLCASSPRTSGGGDTQYFGPGTRLTVL.

V usage is TRBV5-6 and J usage is TRBJ1-1; TRBD1 agrees at 8 bases. Germline V lookup: CDR1 SGHDT, CDR2 YYEEEE. Trimming cost V 3 bases and J 1 base; bases outside gene matches: 2. The CDR3 loop spans 14 amino acids. The CDR3 loop is CASSYGQGNTEAFF. Written as DNA, the CDR3 is TGTGCCAGCAGCTACGGACAGGGGAACACTGAAGCTTTCTTT.

The V and J genes are TRBV2 and TRBJ2-5; D is unresolved. Germline V CDR1 and CDR2: SNHLY, FYNNEI. CDR3 size: 11 residues. The V end was cut by 5 bases, the J end by 5 bases, with 6 bases between. CDR3 sequence reads: CASSNMETQYF. CDR3 in DNA: TGTGCCAGCAGTAATATGGAGACCCAGTACTTC.

The rearrangement joins TRBV24-1 to TRBJ1-4, with 9 bases that match TRBD1. Germline CDR1 is KGHDR and CDR2 is SFDVKD. V lost 1 base to trimming and J lost 8 bases; unmatched junction nucleotides: 7. The CDR3 spans 16 residues. CDR3 protein: CATSDFVAGQGEKLFF. In nucleotides, the CDR3 is TGTGCCACCAGTGATTTCGTGGCGGGACAGGGCGAAAAACTGTTTTTT.

This chain connects TRBV28 to TRBJ1-6, with 7 nucleotides matching TRBD1. Per germline, CDR1 MDHEN and CDR2 SYDVKM. The CDR3 length is 14 residues. With 4 bases clipped from V and 10 bases from J, the junction kept 7 bases outside the gene matches. The DNA of the CDR3 is TGTGCCAGCAGTTGGACAGGTTTAGGGTCACCCCTCCACTTT. Its protein product is CASSWTGLGSPLHF.

In DNA form, the CDR3 reads TGTGCCAGCAGCTTAGAGGCGGGGCCCACTGAAGCTTTCTTT. Translating gives CASSLEAGPTEAFF. V is TRBV7-2 and J is TRBJ1-1, with a possible D match to TRBD1 (5 bases). There are 14 residues in the CDR3. V dropped 1 base and J dropped 4 bases, with 10 bases sitting between them. Per the germline V gene, CDR1 is SGHTA and CDR2 is FQGNSA.

CDR3 region: CASSYSGDRDSNQPQHF. The CDR3 DNA reads TGTGCCAGCAGTTACTCGGGGGACAGGGATAGCAATCAGCCCCAGCATTTT. This rearrangement joins TRBV6-2 or TRBV6-3 to TRBJ1-5; 9 positions match TRBD1. The trim removed 0 bases at V and 0 bases at J, leaving 3 bases unmatched. Germline V gives CDR1 MNHEY, CDR2 SVGEGT. The CDR3 is made up of 17 amino acids.

This sequence joins TRBV7-2 and TRBJ2-3; possible D gene TRBD1, 6 bases. Per germline, CDR1 SGHTA and CDR2 FQGNSA. This CDR3 region has 15 residues. V was cut by 3 bases and J by 3 bases, with 13 bases left in between. CDR3: CASSLSNQGTDTQYF. The DNA for the CDR3 is TGTGCCAGCAGCTTGAGTAACCAGGGGACAGATACGCAGTATTTT.

The gene calls are TRBV28 and TRBJ2-6, with D possibly being TRBD1 (5 bases). The CDR3 runs to 16 residues. CDR1 and CDR2 (germline): MDHEN, SYDVKM. V was shortened by 1 base and J by 2 bases, with 9 bases between the two germline ends. This CDR3 reads CASSLSGFTGANVLTF. CDR3 sequence (DNA): TGTGCCAGCAGTTTATCAGGGTTTACTGGGGCCAACGTCCTGACTTTC.

The chain uses TRBV12-1 and TRBJ1-6; the table's D call, TRBD1, has no DNA check behind it. TRBV12-1 is listed as a pseudogene. CDR3 length equals 14 residues. CDR3 amino acids: CASSRDRGRSPLHF. The DNA of the CDR3 is TGTGCCAGCAGCCGGGACAGGGGGAGGTCACCCCTCCACTTT.

The chain uses TRBV21-1 and TRBJ1-5. TRBV21-1 is reported as a pseudogene. CDR3 size: 16 residues. DNA of the CDR3: TGTGCCAGCAGCAAAGCGAACCTCGGGAGCAATCAGCCCCAGCATTTT. Translating it yields CASSKANLGSNQPQHF.

The table lists this clone with a count of one. This sequence joins TRBV7-2 and TRBJ1-3; no clear D. Deletions cut 2 bases from V and 4 bases from J, with 15 bases between. From germline, CDR1 is SGHTA and CDR2 FQGNSA. CDR3 length: 16 amino acids. The CDR3 is CASSLRVGGIGNTIYF. DNA of the CDR3: TGTGCCAGCAGCTTAAGAGTTGGAGGGATAGGAAACACCATATATTTT.